The 17 T cell receptor beta chains given below trace back to one sample, sequenced in a study of blood T cells in healthy people across ages. The use of a sample-barcoded 5' primer and a J-beta primer mix characterized a second PCR of about 7 to 12 cycles. MiXCR was run by TCRdb on the 5' RACE reads, yielding one entry per CDR3 protein. Of hundreds of thousands of distinct CDR3 sequences in the sample, 62% were seen once. Sequenced material: blood. These receptors were collected from a man in his thirties or forties in good health.

This sequence joins TRBV9 and TRBJ2-1; the D gene could be TRBD1 or TRBD2 (7 bases each). Germline V gene lookup returns CDR1 SGDLS and CDR2 YYNGEE. This CDR3 contains 15 residues. The V end was cut by 4 bases, the J end by 5 bases, with 16 bases between. The CDR3 DNA is TGTGCCAGCAGCAGGGGAGGGACAGCTGACAATGAGCAGTTCTTC. As protein: CASSRGGTADNEQFF.

This rearrangement joins TRBV27 to TRBJ2-5; D gene unclear. The J call is uncertain, as TRBJ2-7 better fits the DNA end. The CDR3 consists of 14 residues. Germline-derived CDR1 and CDR2 are MNHEY and SMNVEV (reference sequence). The CDR3 nucleotides are TGTGCCAGCAGTTTTTCCCGAACCGTCTACGAGCAGTACTTC. Translated: CASSFSRTVYEQYF.

The chain combines TRBV5-4 with TRBJ1-4, with D perhaps TRBD1 (6 bases). The CDR3 spans 15 residues. Germline loops: CDR1 SGHNT, CDR2 YYREEE (reference sequence). V was pared by 3 bases and J by 0 bases, with 9 bases between. The DNA for the CDR3 is TGTGCCAGCAGCTGGGACACCTCAACTAATGAAAAACTGTTTTTT. Residues: CASSWDTSTNEKLFF.

V and J are TRBV7-2 and TRBJ1-2; 7 positions match TRBD1. Germline trimming cut 1 base from V and 3 bases from J; bases unmatched to any gene: 5. CDR1 SGHTA and CDR2 FQGNSA come from the germline V gene. The CDR3 is 15 residues long. CDR3 residues: CASSLDGRGDYGYTF. In nucleotides, the CDR3 is TGTGCCAGCAGCTTAGATGGCAGGGGGGACTATGGCTACACCTTC.

V is TRBV4-1 and J is TRBJ2-7; 7 bases match TRBD1. The CDR3 length is 15 residues. With 0 bases clipped from V and 0 bases from J, the junction kept 2 bases outside the gene matches. Germline V gives CDR1 MGHRA, CDR2 YSYEKL. CDR3 protein: CASSQERGRSYEQYF. The CDR3, as DNA: TGCGCCAGCAGCCAAGAGAGGGGGCGCTCCTACGAGCAGTACTTC.

A single count supports this clonotype. CDR3 sequence reads: CASSLDAQPQYF. In DNA, the CDR3 is TGTGCCAGCAGCTTAGACGCTCAGCCCCAGTACTTC. The V gene is TRBV7-2, the J gene TRBJ2-5; D is ambiguous. Germline CDR1 and CDR2: SGHTA and FQGNSA. This CDR3 has 12 amino acids. The V gene lost 1 base and the J gene lost 9 bases, with 9 bases spanning the gap.

V gene TRBV6-4 combines with J gene TRBJ1-2; D unclear. V lost 0 bases to trimming and J lost 6 bases, with 5 bases between them. Germline V gene data show CDR1 as MRHNA and CDR2 as SNTAGT. There are 12 residues in the CDR3. The DNA of the CDR3 is TGTGCCAGCAGTGACTCAACACATGGCTACACCTTC. Translating it yields CASSDSTHGYTF.

The V gene is TRBV7-8, the J gene TRBJ1-5; 7 bases line up with TRBD1. V lost 5 bases and J lost 7; bases outside the gene matches: 14. The germline V gene encodes CDR1 SGHVS and CDR2 FQNEAQ. The CDR3 runs 16 residues. This chain's CDR3 is CASSPPLPLGQQPQHF. CDR3 bases: TGTGCCAGCAGCCCCCCCCTCCCGCTGGGACAGCAGCCCCAGCATTTT.

The table lists this clonotype with a few counts. This chain joins TRBV2 and TRBJ2-7; no firm D call. CDR3 length: 12 amino acids. The V end was cut by 7 bases, the J end by 3 bases, with 10 bases between. Germline V gives CDR1 SNHLY, CDR2 FYNNEI. CDR3 in DNA: TGTGCCAGCAATGTCGCGAGCTACGAGCAGTACTTC. Encoded protein: CASNVASYEQYF.

This rearrangement joins TRBV7-9 to TRBJ2-1, with unresolved D. This CDR3 spans 14 amino acids. The V gene lost 5 bases and the J gene lost 0 bases, with 8 bases spanning the gap. CDR1 is SEHNR, CDR2 FQNEAQ, per germline (reference sequence). The DNA of the CDR3 is TGTGCCAGCAGCGCAGCTAGCTCCTACAATGAGCAGTTCTTC. Its protein product is CASSAASSYNEQFF.

The chain carries TRBV10-3 and TRBJ1-4, with a possible D match to TRBD1 (5 bases). Trimming cost V 3 bases and J 4 bases, with 9 bases left between them. The CDR3 covers 14 residues. Germline CDR1 reads ENHRY; CDR2 reads SYGVKD. CDR3 sequence (DNA): TGTGCCATCAGTGAACGGGGGATTAATGAAAAACTGTTTTTT. This encodes CAISERGINEKLFF.

The chain employs TRBV3-1 and TRBJ1-6; 7 nucleotides match TRBD1. V was pared by 4 bases and J by 2 bases, with 5 bases of the junction left unmatched. CDR3 length: 16 residues. CDR1 and CDR2 (germline): LGHDT, YNNKEL (reference sequence). CDR3 residues: CASSPATGAYNSPLHF. As DNA, the CDR3 is TGTGCCAGCAGCCCAGCAACAGGGGCCTATAATTCACCCCTCCACTTT. Full variable domain (missing parts from reference TRBV3-1 and TRBJ1-6): DTAVSQTPKYLVTQMGNDKSIKCEQNLGHDTMYWYKQDSKKFLKIMFSYNNKELIINETVPNRFSPKSPDKAHLNLHINSLELGDSAVYFCASSPATGAYNSPLHFGNGTRLTVT.

This chain joins TRBV9 and TRBJ1-6; D possibly corresponds to TRBD1 (5 bases). The germline V and J ends were trimmed by 2 bases and 6 bases, with 18 bases remaining between them. CDR1 and CDR2 from the germline V gene are SGDLS and YYNGEE. The CDR3 contains 17 residues. DNA of the CDR3: TGTGCCAGCAGCGTCGGCGGGGCGGGGATAGGTAATTCACCCCTCCACTTT. It yields the protein CASSVGGAGIGNSPLHF.

The chain is built from TRBV12-3 or TRBV12-4 and TRBJ2-6, with 11 bases that match TRBD1. Losses at the gene ends were 8 bases for V and 3 bases for J; bases not matched to a gene: 6. The CDR3 covers 16 residues. The CDR3: CASRRTGGFGANVLTF. The CDR3 nucleotides read TGTGCCAGCCGACGGACAGGGGGCTTTGGGGCCAACGTCCTGACTTTC.

This chain uses TRBV28 with TRBJ2-1; unclear D gene. This CDR3 has 14 amino acids. V dropped 4 bases and J dropped 8 bases, with 15 bases sitting between them. Germline CDR1 and CDR2: MDHEN and SYDVKM. For the CDR3, the DNA is TGTGCCAGCAGTTCTCTCCGACCCACCCATGAGCAGTTCTTC. Translated: CASSSLRPTHEQFF. Using reference TRBV28 and TRBJ2-1 for the parts outside the CDR3, the full variable domain is DVKVTQSSRYLVKRTGEKVFLECVQDMDHENMFWYRQDPGLGLRLIYFSYDVKMKEKGDIPEGYSVSREKKERFSLILESASTNQTSMYLCASSSLRPTHEQFFGPGTRLTVL.

V and J are TRBV10-3 and TRBJ1-1; no definite D call. The CDR3 is made up of 12 amino acids. Germline V CDR1 and CDR2: ENHRY, SYGVKD. V was cut by 1 base and J by 10 bases, with 10 bases left in between. In DNA form, the CDR3 reads TGTGCCATCAGTGAGTTTTCGGTGGTAGCTTTCTTT. This codes for CAISEFSVVAFF.

This chain uses TRBV29-1 with TRBJ2-7; D gene uncertain. Trimming removed 3 bases from V and 1 base from J, with 7 bases in between. CDR3 length: 12 amino acids. Germline V gives CDR1 SQVTM, CDR2 ANQGSEA. The DNA for the CDR3 is TGCAGCGTTGAGCTGGAGTCCTACGAGCAGTACTTC. It encodes CSVELESYEQYF.